The 10 T cell receptor beta chains reported below all come from one sample, sequenced in a study of cytomegalovirus exposure and HLA in healthy donors. The PCR was carried out with 60 Vbeta primers and 13 Jbeta primers. The assay was immunoSEQ multiplex PCR, and TCRdb's table has in-frame clones only and misses some. The sample has 150,000 to 250,000 clones, roughly 85% seen once; the top ten hold 2.3%. What was sequenced was PBMCs. These receptor sequences come from a woman aged 45-65 years in good health and CMV-seronegative.

This clone was picked up a small number of times. The J gene is TRBJ2-1, the V gene TRBV5-6; D might be TRBD1 (5 bases). The ends were cut back, 7 bases at V and 6 bases at J, with 20 bases in the middle. There are 15 residues in the CDR3. Per the germline V gene, CDR1 is SGHDT and CDR2 is YYEEEE. This CDR3 is CASFKKGFWPNEQFF. In nucleotides, the CDR3 is TGTGCCAGCTTTAAAAAGGGGTTTTGGCCCAATGAGCAGTTCTTC.

This clone is a singleton in its sample. J is TRBJ1-5 and V is TRBV7-8; perhaps TRBD1 as D (6 bases). This CDR3 is 14 amino acids long. Trimming shortened V by 3 bases and J by 3 bases, and 9 bases separated the two germline ends. CDR1 and CDR2 (germline): SGHVS, FQNEAQ. CDR3 nucleotides: TGTGCCAGCAGCTTCGGGACATACAATCAGCCCCAGCATTTT. Amino acid sequence: CASSFGTYNQPQHF.

This rearrangement joins TRBV7-2 to TRBJ1-5, with a possible D match to TRBD1 (5 bases). Between the trimmed V and J ends, which lost 2 bases and 6 bases, there was a span of 11 bases. Per the germline V gene, CDR1 is SGHTA and CDR2 is FQGNSA. The CDR3 is 14 residues long. CDR3 DNA: TGTGCCAGCAGCTTATGGTCAGGGATTCAGCCCCAGCATTTT. Protein product: CASSLWSGIQPQHF.

The V gene is TRBV5-6, the J gene TRBJ1-4; 9 bases agree with TRBD1. The length of the CDR3 is 14 residues. From germline, CDR1 is SGHDT and CDR2 YYEEEE. V was pared by 5 bases and J by 7 bases, with 6 bases of the junction left unmatched. The chain's CDR3 is CASSTGTGFEKLFF. The DNA for the CDR3 is TGTGCCAGCAGTACCGGGACAGGGTTTGAAAAACTGTTTTTT.

The CDR3 DNA is TGCGCCAGCAGCCAAGATGAGGGGAGGAATGAAAAACTGTTTTTT. Translating gives CASSQDEGRNEKLFF. The rearrangement uses TRBV4-1 and TRBJ1-4; perhaps TRBD1 as D (5 bases). Germline V gene data show CDR1 as MGHRA and CDR2 as YSYEKL. V dropped 0 bases and J dropped 5 bases, with 10 bases sitting between them. This CDR3 comprises 15 residues.

The sample holds one count of this clone. The chain has TRBV7-9 and TRBJ2-1; TRBD1 matches 10 bases. Per germline, CDR1 SEHNR and CDR2 FQNEAQ (reference sequence). Unmatched junction bases numbered 14, after V lost 5 bases and J lost 4 bases. This CDR3 contains 18 residues. The CDR3 DNA reads TGTGCCAGCAGCCCGATCCTCGGGACAGGGGTCTCGTACAATGAGCAGTTCTTC. Translated: CASSPILGTGVSYNEQFF. Full variable domain (outside the CDR3, taken from reference TRBV7-9 and TRBJ2-1): DTGVSQNPRHKITKRGQNVTFRCDPISEHNRLYWYRQTLGQGPEFLTYFQNEAQLEKSRLLSDRFSAERPKGSFSTLEIQRTEQGDSAMYLCASSPILGTGVSYNEQFFGPGTRLTVL.

This chain uses TRBV28 with TRBJ1-2; D gene unclear. This CDR3 contains 12 residues. The germline CDR1 and CDR2 sequences are MDHEN and SYDVKM. The ends were cut back, 4 bases at V and 8 bases at J, with 11 bases in the middle. The CDR3 DNA sequence: TGTGCCAGCAGTTCCGACTTTAGGGGCTACACCTTC. This encodes CASSSDFRGYTF.

The chain has TRBV28 and TRBJ2-2, with TRBD1 matching 8 bases. The germline gives CDR1 MDHEN, CDR2 SYDVKM. J lost 6 bases, V lost 6 bases, and 9 bases had no gene match. The length of the CDR3 is 15 residues. CDR3 sequence: CASRSGTGFAGELFF. Written as DNA, the CDR3 is TGTGCCAGCAGGTCCGGGACAGGTTTCGCCGGGGAGCTGTTTTTT.

The chain recombines TRBV19 with TRBJ2-7, with 11 nucleotides matching TRBD1. The V and J ends lost 5 bases and 1 base, in that order; junction bases with no gene match: 4. Germline assignment: CDR1 LNHDA and CDR2 SQIVND (reference sequence). The CDR3 is 15 amino acids. The CDR3 DNA follows: TGTGCCAGTAGTCCGGACAGGGGGCCGTCCTACGAGCAGTACTTC. It is translated as CASSPDRGPSYEQYF.

The chain employs TRBV30 and TRBJ1-1, with 9 bases that match TRBD1. The V gene's germline CDR1 is GTSNPN and CDR2 SVGIG (reference sequence). The CDR3 totals 16 residues. V trimming: 5 bases; J trimming: 0 bases; junction bases outside the gene matches: 10. The CDR3 nucleotides read TGTGCCTGGCGCCGGGACAGGGAAATTATGAACACTGAAGCTTTCTTT. Its protein is CAWRRDREIMNTEAFF.